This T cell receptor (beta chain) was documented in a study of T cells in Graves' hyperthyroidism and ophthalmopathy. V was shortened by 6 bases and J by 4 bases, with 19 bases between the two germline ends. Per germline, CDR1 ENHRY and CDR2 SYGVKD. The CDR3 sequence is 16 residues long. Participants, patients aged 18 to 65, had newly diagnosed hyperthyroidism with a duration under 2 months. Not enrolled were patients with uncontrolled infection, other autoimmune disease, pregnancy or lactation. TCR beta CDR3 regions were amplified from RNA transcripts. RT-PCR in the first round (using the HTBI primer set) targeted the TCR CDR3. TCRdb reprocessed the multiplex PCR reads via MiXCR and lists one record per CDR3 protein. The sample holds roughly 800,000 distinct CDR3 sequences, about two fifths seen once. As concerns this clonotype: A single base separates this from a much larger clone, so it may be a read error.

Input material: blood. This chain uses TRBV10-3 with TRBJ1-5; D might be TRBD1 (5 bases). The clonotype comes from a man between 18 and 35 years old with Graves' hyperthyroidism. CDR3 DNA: TGTGCCATCAGCGTAGGGCAGGGTCGGGGGAATCAGCCCCAGCATTTT. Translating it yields CAISVGQGRGNQPQHF.